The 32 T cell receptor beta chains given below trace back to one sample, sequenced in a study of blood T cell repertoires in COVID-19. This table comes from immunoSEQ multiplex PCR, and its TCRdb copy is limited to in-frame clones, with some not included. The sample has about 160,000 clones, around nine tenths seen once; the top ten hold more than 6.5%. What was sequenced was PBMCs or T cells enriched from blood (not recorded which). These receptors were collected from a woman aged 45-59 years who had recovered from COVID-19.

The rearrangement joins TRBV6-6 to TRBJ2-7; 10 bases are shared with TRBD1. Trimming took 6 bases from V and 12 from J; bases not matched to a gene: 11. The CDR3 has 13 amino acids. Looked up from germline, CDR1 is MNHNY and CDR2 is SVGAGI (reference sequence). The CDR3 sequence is CASSQPGQGERYF. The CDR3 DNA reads TGTGCCAGCAGCCAACCTGGACAGGGGGAACGGTACTTC.

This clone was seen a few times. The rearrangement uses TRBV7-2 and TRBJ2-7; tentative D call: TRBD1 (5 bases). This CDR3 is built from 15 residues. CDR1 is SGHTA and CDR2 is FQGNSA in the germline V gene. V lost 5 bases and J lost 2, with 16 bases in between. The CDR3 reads CASSVVKGNAYEQYF. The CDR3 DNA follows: TGTGCCAGCAGCGTGGTAAAGGGGAACGCCTACGAGCAGTACTTC.

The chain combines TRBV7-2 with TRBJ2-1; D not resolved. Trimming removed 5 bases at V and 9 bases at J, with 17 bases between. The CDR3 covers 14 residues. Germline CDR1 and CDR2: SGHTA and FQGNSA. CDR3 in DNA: TGTGCCAGCAGCCTGCAGACTGCAGTGGGTGAGCAGTTCTTC. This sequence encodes CASSLQTAVGEQFF.

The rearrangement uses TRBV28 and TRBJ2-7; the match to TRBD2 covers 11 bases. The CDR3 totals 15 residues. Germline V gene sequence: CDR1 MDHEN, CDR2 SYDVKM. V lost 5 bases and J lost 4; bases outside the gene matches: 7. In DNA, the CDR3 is TGTGCCAGCAGTAGGATTAGCGGGGGGGCGTACGAGCAGTACTTC. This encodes CASSRISGGAYEQYF.

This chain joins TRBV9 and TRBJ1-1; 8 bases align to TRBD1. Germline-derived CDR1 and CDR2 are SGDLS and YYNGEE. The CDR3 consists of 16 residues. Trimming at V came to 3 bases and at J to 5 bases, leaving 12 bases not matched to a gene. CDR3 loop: CASSAGGAGGMTEAFF. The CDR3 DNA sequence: TGTGCCAGCAGCGCTGGAGGGGCAGGGGGCATGACTGAAGCTTTCTTT.

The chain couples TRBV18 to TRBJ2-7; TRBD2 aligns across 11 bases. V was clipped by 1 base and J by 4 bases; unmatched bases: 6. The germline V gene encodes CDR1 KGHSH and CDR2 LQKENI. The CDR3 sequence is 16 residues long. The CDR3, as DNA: TGTGCCAGCTCACCACTTATGACTAGCGGGGTGTACGAGCAGTACTTC. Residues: CASSPLMTSGVYEQYF.

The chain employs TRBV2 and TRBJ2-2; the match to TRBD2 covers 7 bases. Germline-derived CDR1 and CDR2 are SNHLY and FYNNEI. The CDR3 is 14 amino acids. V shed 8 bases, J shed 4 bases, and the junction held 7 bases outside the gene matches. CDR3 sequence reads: CASGGVLSTGELFF. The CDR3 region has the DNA TGTGCCAGCGGGGGGGTTTTATCCACCGGGGAGCTGTTTTTT.

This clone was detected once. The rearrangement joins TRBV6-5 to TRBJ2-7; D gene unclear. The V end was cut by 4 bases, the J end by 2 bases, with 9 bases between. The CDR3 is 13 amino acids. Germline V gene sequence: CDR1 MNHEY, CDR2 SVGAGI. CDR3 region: CASSSPFPYEQYF. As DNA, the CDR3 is TGTGCCAGCAGTTCTCCTTTCCCCTACGAGCAGTACTTC.

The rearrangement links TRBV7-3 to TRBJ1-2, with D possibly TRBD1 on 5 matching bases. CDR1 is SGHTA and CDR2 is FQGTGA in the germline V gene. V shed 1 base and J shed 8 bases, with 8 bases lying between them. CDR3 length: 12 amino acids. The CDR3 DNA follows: TGTGCCAGCAGCTTAAGGGGGGACGGCTACACCTTC. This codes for CASSLRGDGYTF.

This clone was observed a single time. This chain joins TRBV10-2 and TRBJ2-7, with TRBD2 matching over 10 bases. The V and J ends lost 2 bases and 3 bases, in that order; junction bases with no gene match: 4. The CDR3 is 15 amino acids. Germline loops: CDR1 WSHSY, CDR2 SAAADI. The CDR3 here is CASSEGGTSDYEQYF. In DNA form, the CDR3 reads TGCGCCAGCAGTGAGGGAGGGACTAGCGACTACGAGCAGTACTTC.

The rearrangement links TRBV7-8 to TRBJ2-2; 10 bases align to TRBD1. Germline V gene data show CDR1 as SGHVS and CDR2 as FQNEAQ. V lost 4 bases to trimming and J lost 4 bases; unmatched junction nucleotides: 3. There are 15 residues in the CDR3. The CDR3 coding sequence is TGTGCCAGCAGCTCCTGGACAGGGGGCACCGGGGAGCTGTTTTTT. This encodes CASSSWTGGTGELFF. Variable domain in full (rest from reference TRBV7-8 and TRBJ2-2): GAGVSQSPRYKVAKRGQDVALRCDPISGHVSLFWYQQALGQGPEFLTYFQNEAQLDKSGLPSDRFFAERPEGSVSTLKIQRTQQEDSAVYLCASSSWTGGTGELFFGEGSRLTVL.

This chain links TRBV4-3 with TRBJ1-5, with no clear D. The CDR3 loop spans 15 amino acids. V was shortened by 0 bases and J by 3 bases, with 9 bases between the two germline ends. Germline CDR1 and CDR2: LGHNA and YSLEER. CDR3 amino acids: CASSQDALSNQPQHF. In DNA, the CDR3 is TGCGCCAGCAGCCAAGATGCGCTGTCCAATCAGCCCCAGCATTTT.

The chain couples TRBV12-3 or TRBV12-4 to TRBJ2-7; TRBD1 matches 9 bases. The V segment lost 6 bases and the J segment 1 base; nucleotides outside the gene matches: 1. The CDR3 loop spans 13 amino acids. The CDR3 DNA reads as TGTGCCAGCAGCGGGACAGGGTCCTACGAGCAGTACTTC. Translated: CASSGTGSYEQYF.

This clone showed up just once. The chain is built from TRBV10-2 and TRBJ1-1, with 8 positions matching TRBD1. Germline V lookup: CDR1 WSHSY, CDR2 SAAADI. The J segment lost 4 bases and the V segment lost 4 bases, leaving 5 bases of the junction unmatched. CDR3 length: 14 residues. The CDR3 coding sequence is TGCGCCAGCAGTGTGGACAGGGCAGGCACTGAAGCTTTCTTT. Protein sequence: CASSVDRAGTEAFF.

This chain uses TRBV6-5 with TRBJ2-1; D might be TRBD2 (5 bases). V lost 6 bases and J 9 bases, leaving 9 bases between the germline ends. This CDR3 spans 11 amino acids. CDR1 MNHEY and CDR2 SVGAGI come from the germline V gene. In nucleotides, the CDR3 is TGTGCCAGCAGAGGAGGATTTGAGCAGTTCTTC. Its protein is CASRGGFEQFF.

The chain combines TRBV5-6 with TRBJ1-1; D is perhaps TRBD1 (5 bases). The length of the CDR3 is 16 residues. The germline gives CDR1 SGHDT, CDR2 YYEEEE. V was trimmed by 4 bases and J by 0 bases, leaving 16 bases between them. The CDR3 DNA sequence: TGTGCCAGCAGCCTGGTTGGGGCAACAATGAACACTGAAGCTTTCTTT. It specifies CASSLVGATMNTEAFF. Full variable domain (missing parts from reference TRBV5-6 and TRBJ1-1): DAGVTQSPTHLIKTRGQQVTLRCSPKSGHDTVSWYQQALGQGPQFIFQYYEEEERQRGNFPDRFSGHQFPNYSSELNVNALLLGDSALYLCASSLVGATMNTEAFFGQGTRLTVV.

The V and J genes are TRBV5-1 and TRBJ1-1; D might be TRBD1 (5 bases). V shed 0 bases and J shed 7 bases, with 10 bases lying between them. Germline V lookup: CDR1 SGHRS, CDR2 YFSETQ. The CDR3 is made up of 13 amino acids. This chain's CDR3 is CASSLAGAHEAFF. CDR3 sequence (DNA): TGCGCCAGCAGCTTGGCTGGGGCACATGAAGCTTTCTTT.

For the CDR3, the DNA is TGCAGTGCTAGGGGCATTGGCTACACCTTC. This encodes CSARGIGYTF. This chain links TRBV20-1 with TRBJ1-2; D unresolved. The CDR3 is 10 residues long. V lost 3 bases to trimming and J lost 7 bases, with 6 bases between them. Germline-derived CDR1 and CDR2 are DFQATT and SNEGSKA (reference sequence).

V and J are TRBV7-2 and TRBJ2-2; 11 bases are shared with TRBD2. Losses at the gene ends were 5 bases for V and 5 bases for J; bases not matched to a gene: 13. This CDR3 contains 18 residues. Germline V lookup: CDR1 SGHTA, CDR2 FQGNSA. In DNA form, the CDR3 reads TGTGCCAGCAGCCCCAAATCAAGAGGGACTAGCGGTACCGGGGAGCTGTTTTTT. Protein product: CASSPKSRGTSGTGELFF.

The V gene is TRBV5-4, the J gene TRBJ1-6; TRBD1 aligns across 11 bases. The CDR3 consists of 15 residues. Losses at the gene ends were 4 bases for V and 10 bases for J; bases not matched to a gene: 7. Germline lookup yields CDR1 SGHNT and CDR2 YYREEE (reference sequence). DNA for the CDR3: TGTGCCAGCAGCCCTCCCGGGACAGGGGGATCACCCCTCCACTTT. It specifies CASSPPGTGGSPLHF.

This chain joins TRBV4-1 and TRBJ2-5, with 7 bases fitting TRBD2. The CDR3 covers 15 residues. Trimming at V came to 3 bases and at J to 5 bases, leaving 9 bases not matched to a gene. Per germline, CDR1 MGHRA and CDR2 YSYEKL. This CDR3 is CASSQLGLVGETQYF. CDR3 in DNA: TGCGCCAGCAGCCAGCTAGGACTAGTCGGGGAGACCCAGTACTTC.

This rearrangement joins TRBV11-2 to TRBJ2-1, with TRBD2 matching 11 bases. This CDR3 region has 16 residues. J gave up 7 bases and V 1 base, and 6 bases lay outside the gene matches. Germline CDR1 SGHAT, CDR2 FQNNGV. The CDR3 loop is CASSLAPGTSGNEQFF. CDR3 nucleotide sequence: TGTGCCAGCAGCTTAGCCCCCGGGACTAGCGGAAATGAGCAGTTCTTC.

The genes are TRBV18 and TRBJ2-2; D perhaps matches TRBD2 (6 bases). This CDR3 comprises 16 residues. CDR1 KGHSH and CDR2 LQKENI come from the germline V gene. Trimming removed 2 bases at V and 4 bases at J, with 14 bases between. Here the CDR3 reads CASSPSRGSPTGELFF. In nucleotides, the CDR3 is TGTGCCAGCTCACCATCCCGGGGGTCACCCACCGGGGAGCTGTTTTTT.

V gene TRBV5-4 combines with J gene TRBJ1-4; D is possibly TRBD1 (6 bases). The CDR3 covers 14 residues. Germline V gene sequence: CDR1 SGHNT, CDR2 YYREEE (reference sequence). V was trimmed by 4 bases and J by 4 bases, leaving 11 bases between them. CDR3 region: CASSPGQLNEKLFF. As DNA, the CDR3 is TGTGCCAGCAGCCCCGGACAGCTTAATGAAAAACTGTTTTTT. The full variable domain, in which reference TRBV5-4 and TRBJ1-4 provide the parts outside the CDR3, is ETGVTQSPTHLIKTRGQQVTLRCSSQSGHNTVSWYQQALGQGPQFIFQYYREEENGRGNFPPRFSGLQFPNYSSELNVNALELDDSALYLCASSPGQLNEKLFFGSGTQLSVL.

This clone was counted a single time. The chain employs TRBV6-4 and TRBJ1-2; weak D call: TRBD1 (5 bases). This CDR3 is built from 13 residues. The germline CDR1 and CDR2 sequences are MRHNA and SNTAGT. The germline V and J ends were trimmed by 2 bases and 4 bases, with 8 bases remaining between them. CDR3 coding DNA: TGTGCCAGCAGTGACCAGGGCGGCTATGGCTACACCTTC. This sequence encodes CASSDQGGYGYTF.

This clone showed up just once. For the CDR3, the DNA is TGTGCCTGCTCACTTGGCGGGGGGGCGGAGACCCAGTACTTC. Translating gives CACSLGGGAETQYF. The rearrangement uses TRBV30 and TRBJ2-5; the match to TRBD2 covers 9 bases. Germline V CDR1 and CDR2: GTSNPN, SVGIG (reference sequence). With V trimmed by 6 bases and J by 5 bases, 10 bases remained unmatched. The CDR3 runs 14 residues. The full variable domain, with the rest looked up from reference TRBV30 and TRBJ2-5, is SQTIHQWPATLVQPVGSPLSLECTVEGTSNPNLYWYRQAAGRGLQLLFYSVGIGQISSEVPQNLSASRPQDRQFILSSKKLLLSDSGFYLCACSLGGGAETQYFGPGTRLLVL.

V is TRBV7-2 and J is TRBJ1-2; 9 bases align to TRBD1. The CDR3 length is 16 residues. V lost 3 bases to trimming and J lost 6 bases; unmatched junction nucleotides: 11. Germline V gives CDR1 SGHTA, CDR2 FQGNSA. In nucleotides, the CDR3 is TGTGCCAGCAGCTTCCGGGACAGGGAAAGTCGGAATGGCTACACCTTC. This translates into CASSFRDRESRNGYTF.

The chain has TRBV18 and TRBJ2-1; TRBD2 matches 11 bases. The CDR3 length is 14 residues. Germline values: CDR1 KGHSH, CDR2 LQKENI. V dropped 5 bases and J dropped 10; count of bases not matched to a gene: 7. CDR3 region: CASSGTSGRGEQFF. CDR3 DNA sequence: TGTGCCAGCTCAGGGACTAGCGGCCGTGGGGAGCAGTTCTTC.

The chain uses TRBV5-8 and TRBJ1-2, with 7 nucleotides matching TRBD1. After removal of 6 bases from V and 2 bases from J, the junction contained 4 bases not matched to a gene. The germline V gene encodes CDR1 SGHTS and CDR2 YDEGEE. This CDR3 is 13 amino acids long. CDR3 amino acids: CASIRQGNYGYTF. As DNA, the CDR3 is TGTGCCAGCATCCGACAGGGCAACTATGGCTACACCTTC.

CDR3 protein: CASRQTGTGAYEQYF. As DNA, the CDR3 is TGTGCCAGTAGGCAAACCGGGACAGGGGCCTACGAGCAGTACTTC. The rearrangement joins TRBV19 to TRBJ2-7, with 10 bases fitting TRBD1. Germline CDR1 LNHDA, CDR2 SQIVND (reference sequence). J was trimmed by 2 bases and V by 6 bases; bases with no gene match: 7. The CDR3 consists of 15 residues.

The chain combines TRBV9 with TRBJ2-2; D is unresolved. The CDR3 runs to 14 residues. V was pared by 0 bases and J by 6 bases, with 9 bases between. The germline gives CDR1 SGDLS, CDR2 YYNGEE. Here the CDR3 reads CASSVARGPGELFF. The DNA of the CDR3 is TGTGCCAGCAGCGTAGCACGCGGCCCCGGGGAGCTGTTTTTT.

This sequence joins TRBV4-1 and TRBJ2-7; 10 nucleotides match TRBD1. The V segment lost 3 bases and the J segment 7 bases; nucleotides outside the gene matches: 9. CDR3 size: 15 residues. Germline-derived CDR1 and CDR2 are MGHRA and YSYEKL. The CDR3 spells CASSQTGTGVREQYF. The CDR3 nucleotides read TGCGCCAGCAGCCAGACCGGGACAGGGGTGCGAGAGCAGTACTTC.